The clone carrying this T cell receptor (beta chain) was picked up a small number of times. Gene names denote mouse genes. After pooling, cutaneous lymph node cells were sorted with CD4, CD8alpha, NKG2D, NKG2ACE and other markers. The data are from a study of CD8+ T cells in alopecia areata. Sequencing used cDNA as its template, made by extracting RNA and reverse transcribing it. Profiling relied on immunoSEQ multiplex PCR, and the TCRdb table lists in-frame clones only, not all of them. This sample carries about 6,000 clones and no singletons, and over 25% goes to the top ten. The sequencing input was CD8+ T cells sorted from a lymph node. The TCR sequence derives from a C3H/HeJ mouse with alopecia areata. The strain is characterized by the MHC haplotype H2-k.

The CDR3 bases that were read are TGTGCCAGCAGTGCCAACTGGGGGGGCGCCCAT. The encoded protein is CASSANWGGAH. The whole CDR3 is CASSANWGGAHEQYF. This chain joins TRBV13-1 and TRBJ2-7; 11 bases are shared with TRBD2. The missing CDR3 end, 4 residues past where the read stops, is filled in from the germline J gene. This CDR3 is built from 15 residues. Germline values: CDR1 NSHNY, CDR2 SYGAGN.